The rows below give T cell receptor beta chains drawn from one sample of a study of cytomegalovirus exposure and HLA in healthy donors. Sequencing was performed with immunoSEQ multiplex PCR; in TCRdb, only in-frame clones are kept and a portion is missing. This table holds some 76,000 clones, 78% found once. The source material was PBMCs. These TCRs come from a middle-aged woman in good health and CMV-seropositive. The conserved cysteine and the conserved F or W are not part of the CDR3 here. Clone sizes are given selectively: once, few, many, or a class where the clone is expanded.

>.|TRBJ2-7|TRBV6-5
ASSTNTRSYEQY
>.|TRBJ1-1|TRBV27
ASSLTGSEAF
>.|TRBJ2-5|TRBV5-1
ASSLTSQETQY
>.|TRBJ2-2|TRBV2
ASTRTSSAGELF
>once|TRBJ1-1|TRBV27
ASRAGPNTEAF
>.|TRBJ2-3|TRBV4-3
ASSPHPGGGITDTQY
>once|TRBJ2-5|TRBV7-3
ASSFGEGETQY
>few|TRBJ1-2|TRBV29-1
SVDRQGAYGYT
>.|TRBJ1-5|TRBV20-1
SAIKNQPQH
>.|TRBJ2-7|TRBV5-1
ASSQPGQGQYEQY
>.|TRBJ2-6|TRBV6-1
ASSAGSTSGANVLT
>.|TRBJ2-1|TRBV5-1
ASSSDAGQGGYNEQF
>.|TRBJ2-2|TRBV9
ASSDVGLAGGYTGELF
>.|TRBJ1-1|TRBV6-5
ASSYSTTGAFEAF
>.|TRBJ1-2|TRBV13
ASRSPGQGIGYT
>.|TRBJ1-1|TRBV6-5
ASSYWDSNGDTEAF
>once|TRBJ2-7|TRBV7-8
ASSTRLPRGGGYEQY
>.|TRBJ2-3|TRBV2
ASTRAQGDTQY
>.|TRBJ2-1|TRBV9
ASSVATLAGNVEQF
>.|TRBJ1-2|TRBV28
ASSKGQGRKNYGYT
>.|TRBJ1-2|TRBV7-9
SSSLETGVPNYGYT
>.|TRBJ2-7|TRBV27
ASRLGAGQSYEQY
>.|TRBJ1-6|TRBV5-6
ASSRGQTSSYNSPLH
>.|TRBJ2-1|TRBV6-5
ASSSPSGGPYNEQF
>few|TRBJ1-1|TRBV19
ASCETGLEHTEAF
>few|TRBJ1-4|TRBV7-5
VRSPGGGKREKLF
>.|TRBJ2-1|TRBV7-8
ASSFQQGDEQF
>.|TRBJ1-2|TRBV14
ASSQDQGSYGYT
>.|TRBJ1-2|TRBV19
ASSTRTGRIDPYGYT
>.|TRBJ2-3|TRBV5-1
ASSRGGGEGTDTQY
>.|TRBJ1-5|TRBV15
ATSSYRGYDSNQPQH
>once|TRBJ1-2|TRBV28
ACRRGGADYGYT
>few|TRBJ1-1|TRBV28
ASSPWTGAGTEAF
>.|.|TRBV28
ASSLSRVRGFNWYEQY
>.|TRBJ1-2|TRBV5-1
ASRGGQGLGYT
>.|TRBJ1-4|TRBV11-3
ASSHESGGDEKLF
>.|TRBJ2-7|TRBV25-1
ASRAEGRLRGQY
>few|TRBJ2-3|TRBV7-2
ASSLAGLSTDTQY
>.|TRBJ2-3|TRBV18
ASVNNRDRRDTQY
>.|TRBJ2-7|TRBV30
AWSRLAGGAAYEQY
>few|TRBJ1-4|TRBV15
ATSRGGQGGNEKLF
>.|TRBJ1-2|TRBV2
ASSGTTYGYT
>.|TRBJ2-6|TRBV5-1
ASSLGTGNSGANVLT
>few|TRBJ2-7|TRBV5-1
ASSLFILELSYEQY
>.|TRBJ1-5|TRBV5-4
ASSLEAEQPQH
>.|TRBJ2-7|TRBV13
ASSPNPGQESSYEQY
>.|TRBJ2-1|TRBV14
ASSPLGQGPYNEQF